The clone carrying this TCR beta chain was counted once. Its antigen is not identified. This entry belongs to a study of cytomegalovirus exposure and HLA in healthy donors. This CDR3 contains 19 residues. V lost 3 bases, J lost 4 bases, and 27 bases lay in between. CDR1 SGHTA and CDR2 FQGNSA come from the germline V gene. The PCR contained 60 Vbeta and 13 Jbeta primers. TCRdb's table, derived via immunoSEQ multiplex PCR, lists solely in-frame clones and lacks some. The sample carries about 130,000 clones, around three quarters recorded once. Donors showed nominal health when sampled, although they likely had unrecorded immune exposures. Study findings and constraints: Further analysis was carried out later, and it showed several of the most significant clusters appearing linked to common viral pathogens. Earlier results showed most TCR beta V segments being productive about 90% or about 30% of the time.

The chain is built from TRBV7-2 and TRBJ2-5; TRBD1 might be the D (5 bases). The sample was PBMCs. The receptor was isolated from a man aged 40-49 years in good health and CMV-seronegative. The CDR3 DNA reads TGTGCCAGCAGCTTTGATCTCCCGCCGACAGACCCCCAGGGAGAGACCCAGTACTTC. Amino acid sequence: CASSFDLPPTDPQGETQYF.